This T cell receptor beta chain stems from a study of cytomegalovirus exposure and HLA in healthy donors. Broader study findings: Reported findings show TCR beta sequences accurately forecast HLA-A and HLA-B alleles in most subjects. The authors excluded some V segments, including TRBV6-2 and TRBV6-3, as indistinguishable. A link between a missense DCLRE1C variant and TCR beta V- and J-gene trimming emerged from a later analysis.

Losses at the gene ends were 5 bases for V and 1 base for J; bases not matched to a gene: 6. The CDR3 consists of 14 residues. CDR1 is SGHDT and CDR2 is YYEEEE in the germline V gene. Vbeta (60) and Jbeta (13) primers were used in the PCR. Libraries were prepared by immunoSEQ multiplex PCR; TCRdb keeps only in-frame clonotypes and omits some of them. The profile covers about 160,000 clones, with roughly 85% appearing a single time and around 2.1% taken by the ten largest. This clone was found once. Its antigen is unidentified. Donors counted as nominally healthy when sampled, yet unrecorded immune exposures were likely.

The chain couples TRBV5-6 to TRBJ2-7; 7 nucleotides match TRBD1. Specimen: PBMCs. The clonotype comes from a man between 18 and 35 years old in good health and CMV-seropositive. Here the CDR3 reads CASRYRGSSYEQYF. Written as DNA, the CDR3 is TGTGCCAGCAGGTACAGGGGTTCATCCTACGAGCAGTACTTC.